What follows are 24 T cell receptor beta chains derived from one specimen sequenced in a study of cytomegalovirus exposure and HLA in healthy donors. The PCR contained 60 Vbeta and 13 Jbeta primers. Sequenced by immunoSEQ multiplex PCR; TCRdb stores in-frame clones only, minus some. The sample lists over 95,000 clones; 77% were seen once. Specimen: PBMCs. The receptor source for this set is a man aged 35-49 years in good health and CMV-seropositive.

This chain uses TRBV25-1 with TRBJ1-4; 8 bases map to TRBD1. In germline, CDR1 is MGHDK, CDR2 SYGVNS. The CDR3 spans 17 residues. With V trimmed by 4 bases and J by 0 bases, 7 bases remained unmatched. The CDR3 DNA is TGTGCCAGCAGTGGACCGGGACAGGAGGCAACTAATGAAAAACTGTTTTTT. This translates into CASSGPGQEATNEKLFF.

J is TRBJ2-4 and V is TRBV28, with D perhaps TRBD2 (6 bases). Deletions cut 8 bases from V and 1 base from J, with 12 bases between. This CDR3 has 14 amino acids. CDR1 is MDHEN, CDR2 SYDVKM, per germline. CDR3 DNA: TGTGCCAGCCAGTTGGGGGGTGCCAAAAACATTCAGTACTTC. Translating gives CASQLGGAKNIQYF.

The genes are TRBV29-1 and TRBJ1-2; possible D gene TRBD1, 5 bases. The V and J ends lost 7 bases and 2 bases respectively, with 11 bases between them. This CDR3 comprises 12 residues. Germline assignment: CDR1 SQVTM and CDR2 ANQGSEA. The CDR3 DNA reads as TGCAGCGCCCAACGGGGGAACTATGGCTACACCTTC. Translation: CSAQRGNYGYTF. The whole variable domain, remainder taken from reference TRBV29-1 and TRBJ1-2, is SAVISQKPSRDICQRGTSLTIQCQVDSQVTMMFWYRQQPGQSLTLIATANQGSEATYESGFVIDKFPISRPNLTFSTLTVSNMSPEDSSIYLCSAQRGNYGYTFGSGTRLTVV.

The gene calls are TRBV7-9 and TRBJ2-1; 7 bases align to TRBD1. The CDR3 spans 14 residues. Looked up from germline, CDR1 is SEHNR and CDR2 is FQNEAQ (reference sequence). Losses at the gene ends were 5 bases for V and 6 bases for J; bases not matched to a gene: 7. CDR3 nucleotides: TGTGCCAGCAGCCTACGGACAGGCGTCAATGAGCAGTTCTTC. This encodes CASSLRTGVNEQFF.

This sequence joins TRBV7-9 and TRBJ2-1, with D hard to call. Trimming cost V 1 base and J 0 bases, with 4 bases left between them. CDR1 SEHNR and CDR2 FQNEAQ come from the germline V gene (reference sequence). The CDR3 contains 14 residues. The CDR3 DNA reads TGTGCCAGCAGCTTAGGCGCCTCCTACAATGAGCAGTTCTTC. This gives the protein CASSLGASYNEQFF.

The chain employs TRBV30 and TRBJ2-7, with a weak D call TRBD1 (6 bases). Germline-derived CDR1 and CDR2 are GTSNPN and SVGIG (reference sequence). Trimming stripped 0 bases from V and 8 bases from J, with 8 bases between. The CDR3 has 11 residues. CDR3 loop: CAWSVRDKQYF. The CDR3 nucleotides are TGTGCCTGGAGTGTACGGGACAAGCAGTACTTC. The variable domain in full, with the rest retrieved from reference TRBV30 and TRBJ2-7, is SQTIHQWPATLVQPVGSPLSLECTVEGTSNPNLYWYRQAAGRGLQLLFYSVGIGQISSEVPQNLSASRPQDRQFILSSKKLLLSDSGFYLCAWSVRDKQYFGPGTRLTVT.

This clone was counted a single time. The CDR3 region has the DNA TGTGCCAGGTCGCGGGTAGCGGGGGCCTTCCAAGAGACCCAGTACTTC. Amino acids: CARSRVAGAFQETQYF. This chain connects TRBV2 to TRBJ2-5, with TRBD2 matching 9 bases. CDR1 and CDR2 (germline): SNHLY, FYNNEI. This CDR3 has 16 residues. The V gene end was trimmed by 9 bases and the J gene end by 1 base; junction bases not matched to a gene: 12.

The chain carries TRBV2 and TRBJ1-5; 8 positions agree with TRBD1. The CDR3 extends over 14 amino acids. J gave up 3 bases and V 6 bases, and 4 bases lay outside the gene matches. Germline V gives CDR1 SNHLY, CDR2 FYNNEI. CDR3: CASSGQGINQPQHF. CDR3 nucleotide sequence: TGTGCCAGCAGCGGACAGGGAATCAATCAGCCCCAGCATTTT.

The chain has TRBV14 and TRBJ1-3; perhaps TRBD1 as D (5 bases). The germline V gene encodes CDR1 SGHDN and CDR2 FVKESK. The V and J ends lost 0 bases and 0 bases respectively, with 12 bases between them. The CDR3 covers 17 residues. The CDR3 spells CASSQDAGPYSGNTIYF. CDR3 bases: TGTGCCAGCAGCCAAGATGCAGGGCCTTACTCTGGAAACACCATATATTTT.

V and J are TRBV5-1 and TRBJ2-5; the D is unclear. V shed 4 bases and J shed 4 bases, with 17 bases lying between them. The CDR3 has 15 amino acids. From germline, CDR1 is SGHRS and CDR2 YFSETQ. CDR3 DNA sequence: TGCGCCAGCAGCCGGGTAGCTCTAGTTGGAGAGACCCAGTACTTC. Amino acids: CASSRVALVGETQYF.

V is TRBV9 and J is TRBJ1-6; 7 nucleotides line up with TRBD1. This CDR3 is built from 15 residues. The trim removed 3 bases at V and 10 bases at J, leaving 10 bases unmatched. Per germline, CDR1 SGDLS and CDR2 YYNGEE. The CDR3 sequence is CASSGGQAGASPLHF. The CDR3, as DNA: TGTGCCAGCAGCGGCGGACAGGCTGGGGCATCACCCCTCCACTTT.

This chain connects TRBV6-6 to TRBJ2-5; D is undetermined. The J call is doubtful: the DNA matches TRBJ2-7 better. The germline gives CDR1 MNHNY, CDR2 SVGAGI (reference sequence). The CDR3 totals 12 residues. The CDR3, as DNA: TGTGCCAGCAATCCGGGTTCGTACGAGCAGTACTTC. This codes for CASNPGSYEQYF.

The chain has TRBV5-1 and TRBJ2-7, with TRBD1 as a possible D gene (5 bases). V was clipped by 1 base and J by 2 bases, with 10 bases between them. The CDR3 loop spans 14 amino acids. CDR1 and CDR2 from the germline V gene are SGHRS and YFSETQ. CDR3 coding DNA: TGCGCCAGCAGCTTGCAGGGTATCACCTACGAGCAGTACTTC. As protein: CASSLQGITYEQYF.

The chain has TRBV7-6 and TRBJ1-3; D remains unclear. V was pared by 4 bases and J by 4 bases, with 8 bases between. The V gene's germline CDR1 is SGHVS and CDR2 FNYEAQ. The CDR3 loop spans 13 amino acids. The CDR3 sequence is CASSWARGNTIYF. CDR3 bases: TGTGCCAGCAGCTGGGCACGCGGAAACACCATATATTTT.

The chain employs TRBV2 and TRBJ2-1, with D unresolved. Per germline, CDR1 SNHLY and CDR2 FYNNEI. The CDR3 totals 13 residues. Between the trimmed V and J ends, which lost 7 bases and 4 bases, there was a span of 11 bases. CDR3 bases: TGTGCCAGCACAAACTCCCGTTACAATGAGCAGTTCTTC. Its protein is CASTNSRYNEQFF.

V is TRBV27 and J is TRBJ1-2; 7 nucleotides line up with TRBD1. Trimming cost V 6 bases and J 0 bases; bases outside gene matches: 10. The CDR3 covers 16 residues. Germline V lookup: CDR1 MNHEY, CDR2 SMNVEV (reference sequence). CDR3 in DNA: TGTGCCAGCAGCCACAACCGGGACAGTACTAACTATGGCTACACCTTC. It translates to CASSHNRDSTNYGYTF.

The rearrangement joins TRBV2 to TRBJ1-3; no reliable D call. The CDR3 extends over 14 amino acids. Trimming took 7 bases from V and 4 from J, leaving 14 bases between them. Germline V lookup: CDR1 SNHLY, CDR2 FYNNEI. The CDR3 DNA is TGTGCCAGCAAAAAGGGTGCGGGAGGAAACACCATATATTTT. Translating it yields CASKKGAGGNTIYF.

This chain joins TRBV19 and TRBJ1-5; D is perhaps TRBD1 (5 bases). Trimming pared 4 bases from V and 1 base from J, leaving 20 bases between. The CDR3 sequence is 18 residues long. CDR1 LNHDA and CDR2 SQIVND come from the germline V gene (reference sequence). The CDR3 reads CASSTPRRGGGSNQPQHF. The CDR3 DNA follows: TGTGCCAGTAGTACGCCCAGGAGGGGCGGGGGGAGCAATCAGCCCCAGCATTTT. Variable domain in full (rest from reference TRBV19 and TRBJ1-5): DGGITQSPKYLFRKEGQNVTLSCEQNLNHDAMYWYRQDPGQGLRLIYYSQIVNDFQKGDIAEGYSVSREKKESFPLTVTSAQKNPTAFYLCASSTPRRGGGSNQPQHFGDGTRLSIL.

This chain joins TRBV18 and TRBJ2-3; D not resolved. CDR1 KGHSH and CDR2 LQKENI come from the germline V gene. The CDR3 is 13 amino acids. The V end was cut by 4 bases, the J end by 2 bases, with 7 bases between. CDR3 residues: CASSQQVTDTQYF. CDR3 coding DNA: TGTGCCAGCTCACAACAAGTCACAGATACGCAGTATTTT.

The chain joins TRBV11-1 to TRBJ2-2; possible D gene TRBD2, 6 bases. Trimming shortened V by 5 bases and J by 1 base, and 8 bases separated the two germline ends. Germline CDR1 reads SGHAT; CDR2 reads FQDESV (reference sequence). The CDR3 covers 14 residues. CDR3 bases: TGTGCCAGCAGCGCCGGGGGGAACACCGGGGAGCTGTTTTTT. The encoded protein is CASSAGGNTGELFF. Complete variable domain (other parts from reference TRBV11-1 and TRBJ2-2): EAEVAQSPRYKITEKSQAVAFWCDPISGHATLYWYRQILGQGPELLVQFQDESVVDDSQLPKDRFSAERLKGVDSTLKIQPAELGDSAMYLCASSAGGNTGELFFGEGSRLTVL.

The rearrangement links TRBV2 to TRBJ2-7; no firm D call. With 0 bases removed from V and 5 bases from J, the gap between germline ends came to 14 bases. The germline gives CDR1 SNHLY, CDR2 FYNNEI. CDR3 length equals 15 residues. The CDR3 DNA is TGTGCCAGCAGTGAAGCGCGGTTGAGACGCCACGAGCAGTACTTC. Residues: CASSEARLRRHEQYF.

The rearrangement links TRBV9 to TRBJ1-2; 7 bases map to TRBD1. The CDR3 is made up of 17 amino acids. Trimming removed 0 bases from V and 5 bases from J; junction bases left unmatched: 13. CDR1 is SGDLS, CDR2 YYNGEE, per germline. CDR3 region: CASSVESRGGLWYGYTF. CDR3 nucleotides: TGTGCCAGCAGCGTAGAGTCGCGAGGGGGCCTCTGGTATGGCTACACCTTC.

CDR3 nucleotide sequence: TGTGCCAGCAGCCGGGACAGGACAAACACCGGGGAGCTGTTTTTT. Encoded protein: CASSRDRTNTGELFF. This chain uses TRBV7-3 with TRBJ2-2, with TRBD1 matching over 8 bases. Germline lookup yields CDR1 SGHTA and CDR2 FQGTGA. This CDR3 spans 15 amino acids. Losses at the gene ends were 5 bases for V and 2 bases for J; bases not matched to a gene: 4.

This clone showed up just once. The chain has TRBV11-1 and TRBJ2-7, with 9 bases aligning to TRBD1. The germline gives CDR1 SGHAT, CDR2 FQDESV (reference sequence). The CDR3 runs 15 residues. V shed 5 bases and J 3 bases; nucleotides not matched to a gene: 8. In DNA form, the CDR3 reads TGTGCCAGCAGCAAAACCACAGGGGGCTACTACGAGCAGTACTTC. Protein product: CASSKTTGGYYEQYF.